This entry lists 2 T cell receptor beta chains sequenced from one sample in a study of post-analysis software for immune sequencing data. TCR beta cDNA libraries included unique molecular identifiers. TCRdb re-called the PCR reads with MiXCR, one entry per CDR3 protein. The table has roughly 800,000 distinct CDR3 sequences, 35% to 55% seen once. General study findings and limits: Compared with controls, patients had more of roughly five TRBV segments, including TRBV5-6, TRBV5-1 and TRBV20-1.

These receptors have no known antigen. Material: blood. The receptors were gathered from a girl aged 5 to 17 with multiple sclerosis.

The chain employs TRBV25-1 and TRBJ1-6; 11 bases align to TRBD1. Germline loops: CDR1 MGHDK, CDR2 SYGVNS. With V trimmed by 5 bases and J by 9 bases, 9 bases remained unmatched. The CDR3 runs to 16 residues. This CDR3 is CASSTGTGGLGSPLHF. The CDR3 DNA reads as TGTGCCAGCAGTACCGGGACAGGGGGACTGGGTTCACCCCTCCACTTT.

V and J are TRBV6-6 and TRBJ2-1; no clear D. V lost 2 bases to trimming and J lost 5 bases, with 10 bases between them. The CDR3 is 14 amino acids. Germline V gives CDR1 MNHNY, CDR2 SVGAGI (reference sequence). In DNA, the CDR3 is TGTGCCAGCAGTTACACCGGCCAAAACAATGAGCAGTTCTTC. Its translation: CASSYTGQNNEQFF.